One and the same sample provided the 18 T cell receptor beta chains below, sequenced in a study of T-cell memory formation after mild COVID-19. TCRdb re-called the 5' RACE reads with MiXCR, one entry per CDR3 protein. The sample holds approximately 400,000 distinct CDR3 sequences, 20% to 30% seen once. Sequences were obtained from PBMCs or a T cell subset sorted from them (not recorded which). These receptors originate from an adult woman who had mild COVID-19 (a few samples of this study predate the infection). Cell type and time point are not known.

This clonotype was counted a few times. This chain connects TRBV20-1 to TRBJ1-2; TRBD1 might be the D (6 bases). Germline V gene lookup returns CDR1 DFQATT and CDR2 SNEGSKA (reference sequence). CDR3 length: 16 amino acids. V lost 6 bases to trimming and J lost 4 bases, with 24 bases between them. CDR3 sequence reads: CSARGTGTQRFYGYTF. CDR3 nucleotides: TGCAGTGCCAGGGGAACCGGGACACAACGTTTCTATGGCTACACCTTC.

The CDR3 DNA reads as TGTGCCAGCAGTTACTCCGGGCGGCTCGAGCAGTTCTTC. Protein: CASSYSGRLEQFF. V and J are TRBV6-5 and TRBJ2-1; D is unresolved. The CDR3 loop spans 13 amino acids. V lost 0 bases to trimming and J lost 10 bases, with 10 bases between them. CDR1 is MNHEY and CDR2 is SVGAGI in the germline V gene.

The gene calls are TRBV10-3 and TRBJ2-3, with a weak D call TRBD2 (6 bases). Trimming pared 10 bases from V and 0 bases from J, leaving 17 bases between. This CDR3 contains 15 residues. Germline lookup yields CDR1 ENHRY and CDR2 SYGVKD. This chain's CDR3 is CASGRGETSTDTQYF. The CDR3 nucleotides are TGTGCCAGCGGGCGCGGGGAGACTAGCACAGATACGCAGTATTTT.

Here the CDR3 DNA reads TGTGCCAGCCCCCCCTCCATCGACAGGGGGCAATCGGACACTGAAGCTTTCTTT. Translated, it gives CASPPSIDRGQSDTEAFF. The chain recombines TRBV6-1 with TRBJ1-1; 10 bases fit TRBD1. CDR1 MNHNS and CDR2 SASEGT come from the germline V gene. This CDR3 is 18 amino acids long. V shed 8 bases, J shed 3 bases, and the junction held 18 bases outside the gene matches.

This rearrangement joins TRBV20-1 to TRBJ2-7; the D gene is possibly TRBD1 (6 bases). CDR1 and CDR2 (germline): DFQATT, SNEGSKA (reference sequence). Between the trimmed V and J ends, which lost 1 base and 1 base, there was a span of 11 bases. The length of the CDR3 is 14 residues. The DNA for the CDR3 is TGCAGTGCTAGAGGACAGGAATCTTCCTACGAGCAGTACTTC. Residues: CSARGQESSYEQYF.

This clonotype was counted only a few times. The chain employs TRBV24-1 and TRBJ2-1; 13 bases align to TRBD2. The V segment lost 5 bases and the J segment 8 bases; nucleotides outside the gene matches: 5. CDR1 is KGHDR, CDR2 SFDVKD, per germline. The CDR3 loop spans 15 amino acids. CDR3 residues: CATSVLAGGLDEQFF. The CDR3 DNA follows: TGTGCCACCAGTGTACTAGCGGGAGGGCTTGATGAGCAGTTCTTC.

The rearrangement uses TRBV5-1 and TRBJ2-3, with 8 positions matching TRBD1. The ends lost 2 bases at V and 4 bases at J; junction bases unmatched: 6. The CDR3 length is 15 residues. Looked up from germline, CDR1 is SGHRS and CDR2 is YFSETQ. CDR3: CASSLPGQGADTQYF. For the CDR3, the DNA is TGCGCCAGCAGCTTACCCGGACAGGGCGCAGATACGCAGTATTTT.

The table lists this clonotype with a few counts. The gene calls are TRBV20-1 and TRBJ1-2, with D perhaps TRBD1 (6 bases). The V end was cut by 2 bases, the J end by 8 bases, with 24 bases between. This CDR3 comprises 16 residues. The V gene's germline CDR1 is DFQATT and CDR2 SNEGSKA (reference sequence). In DNA, the CDR3 is TGCAGTGCTAGACCAGTCTCACAGGGATCATCGGAAGGCTACACCTTC. Protein: CSARPVSQGSSEGYTF.

This clonotype came up a few times. The V call is TRBV7-8, the J call TRBJ2-1; TRBD2 matches 9 bases. V was pared by 1 base and J by 8 bases, with 6 bases of the junction left unmatched. Per germline, CDR1 SGHVS and CDR2 FQNEAQ. CDR3 length: 15 residues. The CDR3 loop reads CASSLGGGAYDEQFF. DNA for the CDR3: TGTGCCAGCAGCTTAGGCGGGGGGGCGTACGATGAGCAGTTCTTC.

The genes are TRBV4-3 and TRBJ2-2, with D perhaps TRBD2 (6 bases). This CDR3 region has 17 residues. V was trimmed by 3 bases and J by 3 bases, leaving 17 bases between them. Looked up from germline, CDR1 is LGHNA and CDR2 is YSLEER. The CDR3 nucleotides read TGCGCCAGCAGCCAGAGGGACTTGGGCGCCTACACCGGGGAGCTGTTTTTT. Translating it yields CASSQRDLGAYTGELFF.

This clonotype has ten or more counts. V and J are TRBV28 and TRBJ2-2, with a weak D call TRBD2 (6 bases). Germline V CDR1 and CDR2: MDHEN, SYDVKM. This CDR3 has 14 amino acids. The V gene lost 5 bases and the J gene lost 0 bases, with 7 bases spanning the gap. The CDR3 spells CASSGGANTGELFF. Here the CDR3 DNA reads TGTGCCAGCAGTGGCGGGGCGAACACCGGGGAGCTGTTTTTT.

J is TRBJ2-3 and V is TRBV7-8; TRBD2 aligns across 14 bases. V dropped 5 bases and J dropped 1; count of bases not matched to a gene: 5. Germline V gene lookup returns CDR1 SGHVS and CDR2 FQNEAQ. The CDR3 consists of 17 residues. As DNA, the CDR3 is TGTGCCAGCAGCCGCACGGGACTAGCGGGAGGCACAGATACGCAGTATTTT. The encoded protein is CASSRTGLAGGTDTQYF. Looking up the rest from reference TRBV7-8 and TRBJ2-3 gives the full variable domain: GAGVSQSPRYKVAKRGQDVALRCDPISGHVSLFWYQQALGQGPEFLTYFQNEAQLDKSGLPSDRFFAERPEGSVSTLKIQRTQQEDSAVYLCASSRTGLAGGTDTQYFGPGTRLTVL.

The rearrangement uses TRBV7-6 and TRBJ2-7; D not resolved. The CDR3 contains 13 residues. Per germline, CDR1 SGHVS and CDR2 FNYEAQ. Trimming cost V 1 base and J 6 bases, with 10 bases left between them. CDR3 sequence (DNA): TGTGCCAGCAGCTTAGGGAAGGGTAGCGAGCAGTACTTC. This sequence encodes CASSLGKGSEQYF.

V is TRBV7-2 and J is TRBJ2-1, with TRBD2 matching over 7 bases. The germline V gene has CDR1 SGHTA and CDR2 FQGNSA. Unmatched junction bases numbered 13, after V lost 4 bases and J lost 7 bases. There are 16 residues in the CDR3. CDR3 amino acids: CASSSLGAGVGNEQFF. In DNA form, the CDR3 reads TGTGCCAGCAGCTCCCTCGGGGCGGGAGTTGGGAATGAGCAGTTCTTC.

The chain combines TRBV6-5 with TRBJ2-5, with D possibly matching TRBD2 (6 bases). The CDR3 is made up of 15 amino acids. The germline CDR1 and CDR2 sequences are MNHEY and SVGAGI. With 0 bases removed from V and 3 bases from J, the gap between germline ends came to 11 bases. CDR3 in amino acids: CASSYSARREETQYF. In nucleotides, the CDR3 is TGTGCCAGCAGTTACTCGGCGAGGAGGGAAGAGACCCAGTACTTC.

This clonotype was picked up a small number of times. This rearrangement joins TRBV29-1 to TRBJ2-1; D gene uncertain. V lost 4 bases, J lost 0 bases, and 10 bases lay in between. From germline, CDR1 is SQVTM and CDR2 ANQGSEA. CDR3 length equals 14 residues. CDR3: CSVVNRSSYNEQFF. The CDR3 DNA is TGCAGCGTTGTTAACCGGAGCTCCTACAATGAGCAGTTCTTC.

This sequence joins TRBV12-3 or TRBV12-4 and TRBJ1-1; weak D call: TRBD1 (6 bases). The CDR3 loop spans 14 amino acids. With 5 bases removed from V and 8 bases from J, the gap between germline ends came to 18 bases. CDR3 sequence reads: CASSLTTEGGEAFF. For the CDR3, the DNA is TGTGCCAGCAGTCTAACGACGGAGGGGGGGGAAGCTTTCTTT.

The chain carries TRBV9 and TRBJ2-5; 9 bases align to TRBD2. Germline-derived CDR1 and CDR2 are SGDLS and YYNGEE. V lost 0 bases, J lost 0 bases, and 6 bases stayed unmatched. This CDR3 has 17 amino acids. The CDR3 protein is CASSVGAAGGHQETQYF. CDR3 sequence (DNA): TGTGCCAGCAGCGTAGGCGCAGCGGGGGGACACCAAGAGACCCAGTACTTC. Complete variable domain (other parts from reference TRBV9 and TRBJ2-5): DSGVTQTPKHLITATGQRVTLRCSPRSGDLSVYWYQQSLDQGLQFLIQYYNGEERAKGNILERFSAQQFPDLHSELNLSSLELGDSALYFCASSVGAAGGHQETQYFGPGTRLLVL.